The sequence of this TCR beta chain was determined in a study of shared clonotypes between healthy human individuals. Study-level results: There were few donors, and this limited the genetic and exposure-history diversity represented. Depth was large, yet rarefaction showed that sorted-subset sequencing was incomplete.

The V end was cut by 2 bases, the J end by 13 bases, with 14 bases between. The CDR3 length is 12 residues. Germline CDR1 MNHNS, CDR2 SASEGT. About this clone: The target antigen is unknown.

Assay: immunoSEQ multiplex PCR; the TCRdb copy retains only in-frame clones and omits some. The sample lists about 2.4 million clones; 80% to 95% were seen once. The origin of this receptor is a man aged 18 to 30 in good health. Some clones in this sample may be carry-over from other donors' samples. The V gene is TRBV6-1, the J gene TRBJ1-1; D is uncertain. Sequencing used naive CD4+ T cells from PBMCs. This sample's subset: CD45RA+ positively selected. CDR3 bases: TGTGCCAGCAGTGAAAGTAGGTCCTACGGTTTCTTT. Encoded protein: CASSESRSYGFF.